The entry below describes one TCR beta chain. Germline V gene lookup returns CDR1 MGHRA and CDR2 YSYEKL. This CDR3 contains 13 residues. V lost 0 bases and J 5 bases, leaving 8 bases between the germline ends. This specimen comes from a study of regulatory T cells in long-lasting Graves disease. Time point specified: persistent/refractory GD, antithyroid drugs over 5 years with positive TRAb. RNA from PBMCs was the source of the TCR library. Arm-PCR of CDR3 regions and iRepertoire HTBI primers were used to build TCR beta libraries. From the multiplex PCR reads, TCRdb called clonotypes with MiXCR, one entry per CDR3 protein. The sample includes 400,000 to 500,000 distinct CDR3 sequences, about a fifth of them seen just once.

This clonotype originated in a female donor with Graves disease. The specimen was peripheral blood mononuclear cells (PBMCs), collected when the disease was refractory, from a patient treated with antithyroid drugs. This sequence joins TRBV4-1 and TRBJ2-7; D not resolved. Here the CDR3 reads CASSQESTDEQYF. Written as DNA, the CDR3 is TGCGCCAGCAGCCAAGAATCGACGGACGAGCAGTACTTC.